The TCR beta chain described here comes from a study of blood T cell repertoires in COVID-19. Turning to the study itself: Collection of acute and convalescent COVID-19 samples took place in the United States, Italy and Spain. T cells, B-cell-depleted T cells, or PBMCs supplied cDNA or gDNA.

Study members were between about 18 and 95 years old and lived in some 26 US regions. Allocation to cohorts depended on clinical history reported by the participants. This clone was seen once. Profiled with immunoSEQ multiplex PCR; TCRdb holds only in-frame clones, not every one. The data show fewer than 350,000 clones, with around nine tenths seen just once and roughly 5% held by the top ten. Germline lookup yields CDR1 SGHDT and CDR2 YYEEEE. V gave up 0 bases and J gave up 1 base; unmatched junction bases: 2. This CDR3 is built from 15 residues. The receptor comes from a man aged 55 to 69 who had recovered from COVID-19. Sequencing was done on a sample of PBMCs or T cells enriched from blood (not recorded which). The chain recombines TRBV5-6 with TRBJ1-2, with 8 bases identical to TRBD1. The CDR3 spells CASSLVDRDNYGYTF. DNA of the CDR3: TGTGCCAGCAGCTTGGTGGACAGGGATAACTATGGCTACACCTTC.